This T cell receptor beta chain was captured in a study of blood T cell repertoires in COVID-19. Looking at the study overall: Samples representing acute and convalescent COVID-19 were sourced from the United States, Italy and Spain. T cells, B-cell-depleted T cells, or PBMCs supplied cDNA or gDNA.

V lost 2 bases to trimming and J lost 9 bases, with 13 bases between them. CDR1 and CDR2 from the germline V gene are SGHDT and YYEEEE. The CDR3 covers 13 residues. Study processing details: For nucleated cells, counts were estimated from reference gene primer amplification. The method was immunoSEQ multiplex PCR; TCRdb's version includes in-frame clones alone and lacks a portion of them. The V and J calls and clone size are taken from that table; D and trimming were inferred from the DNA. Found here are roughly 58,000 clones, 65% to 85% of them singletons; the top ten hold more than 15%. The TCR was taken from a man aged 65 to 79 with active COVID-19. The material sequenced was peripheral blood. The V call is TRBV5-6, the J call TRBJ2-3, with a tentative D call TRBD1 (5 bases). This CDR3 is CASSLYRYGTQYF. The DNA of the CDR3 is TGTGCCAGCAGCTTATACAGGTACGGGACGCAGTATTTT.